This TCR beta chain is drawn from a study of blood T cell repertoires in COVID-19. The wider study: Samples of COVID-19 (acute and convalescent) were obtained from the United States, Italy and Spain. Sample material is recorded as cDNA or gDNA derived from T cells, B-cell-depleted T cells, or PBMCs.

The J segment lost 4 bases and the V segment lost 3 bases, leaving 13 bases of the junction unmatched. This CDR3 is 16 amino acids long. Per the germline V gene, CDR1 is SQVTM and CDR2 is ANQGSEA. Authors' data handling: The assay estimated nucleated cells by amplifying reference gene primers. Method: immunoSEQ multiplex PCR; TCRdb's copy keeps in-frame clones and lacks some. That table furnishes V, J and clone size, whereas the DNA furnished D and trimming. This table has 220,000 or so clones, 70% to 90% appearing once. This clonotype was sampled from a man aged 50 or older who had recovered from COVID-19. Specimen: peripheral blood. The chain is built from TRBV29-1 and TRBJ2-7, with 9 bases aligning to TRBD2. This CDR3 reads CSVEGLGSSGDYEQYF. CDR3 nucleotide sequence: TGCAGCGTTGAGGGACTCGGCTCTAGCGGGGATTACGAGCAGTACTTC.